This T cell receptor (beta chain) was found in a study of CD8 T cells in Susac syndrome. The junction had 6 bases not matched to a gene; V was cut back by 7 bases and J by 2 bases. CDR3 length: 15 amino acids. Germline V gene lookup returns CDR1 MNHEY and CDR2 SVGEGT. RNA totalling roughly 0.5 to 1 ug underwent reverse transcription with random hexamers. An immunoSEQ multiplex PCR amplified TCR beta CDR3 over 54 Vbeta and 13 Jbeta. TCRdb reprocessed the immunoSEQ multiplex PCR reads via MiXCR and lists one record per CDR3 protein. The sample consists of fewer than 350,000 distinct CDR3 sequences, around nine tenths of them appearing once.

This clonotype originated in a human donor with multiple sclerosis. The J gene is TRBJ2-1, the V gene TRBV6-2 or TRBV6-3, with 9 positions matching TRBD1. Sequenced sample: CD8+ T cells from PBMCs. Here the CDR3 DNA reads TGTGCCAGCAAACCAACAGGGGGCGCCTACAATGAGCAGTTCTTC. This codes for CASKPTGGAYNEQFF.